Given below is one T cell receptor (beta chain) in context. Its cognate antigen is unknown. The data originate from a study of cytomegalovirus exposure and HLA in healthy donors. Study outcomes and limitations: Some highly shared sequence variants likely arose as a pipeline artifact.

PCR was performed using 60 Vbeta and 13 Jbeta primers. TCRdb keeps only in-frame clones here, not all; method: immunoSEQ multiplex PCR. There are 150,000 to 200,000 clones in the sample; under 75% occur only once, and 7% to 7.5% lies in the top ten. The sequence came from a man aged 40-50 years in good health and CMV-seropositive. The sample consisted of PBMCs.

The DNA for the CDR3 is TGCAGCGTCACAGGGGGGGGATACGAGCAGTACTTC. Translation: CSVTGGGYEQYF. The chain joins TRBV29-1 to TRBJ2-5, with D maybe TRBD1 (8 bases). The J call may not be correct, given that the DNA end is closer to TRBJ2-7. Germline assignment: CDR1 SQVTM and CDR2 ANQGSEA. This CDR3 spans 12 amino acids.